Described below is a single T cell receptor beta chain sequence and its context. The antigen is undetermined. Deletions cut 2 bases from V and 1 base from J, with 8 bases between. This CDR3 comprises 14 residues. Germline CDR1 and CDR2: KGHSY and FQNENV. The PCR was carried out with 60 Vbeta primers and 13 Jbeta primers. Generated by immunoSEQ multiplex PCR, the TCRdb table keeps only in-frame clones and is missing some. The data show about 160,000 clones, with approximately 88% seen just once and around 1% held by the top ten. The data are from a study of cytomegalovirus exposure and HLA in healthy donors. Study conclusions and caveats: In an earlier analysis, about 87% or about 30%: the productive usage of most TCR beta V segments. Accurate prediction of most subjects' HLA-A and HLA-B alleles from TCR beta sequences was reported. Common viral pathogens were later found to be apparently linked to several of the most significant clusters. In a later analysis, a missense DCLRE1C variant was linked to TCR beta V- and J-gene trimming.

The chain couples TRBV16 to TRBJ2-5, with TRBD2 as a possible D gene (5 bases). What was sequenced was PBMCs. This receptor was obtained from a man aged 25 to 40 in good health and CMV-seronegative. The CDR3 DNA sequence: TGTGCCAGCAGCCAACCGGCGGGCCAAGAGACCCAGTACTTC. Its protein is CASSQPAGQETQYF.